What follows are 21 T cell receptor beta chains derived from one specimen sequenced in a study of blood T cell repertoires in COVID-19. Clones were sequenced by immunoSEQ multiplex PCR, and TCRdb holds only the in-frame ones, with some missing. The repertoire consists of approximately 80,000 clones, with about 87% occurring once and the leading ten covering 9.1%. The material sequenced was peripheral blood. Receptors were obtained from a human donor in a cohort sampled during active COVID-19.

This rearrangement joins TRBV30 to TRBJ2-2, with 10 bases matching TRBD2. CDR1 GTSNPN and CDR2 SVGIG come from the germline V gene (reference sequence). V lost 2 bases and J lost 5; bases outside the gene matches: 11. The CDR3 extends over 17 amino acids. The CDR3 nucleotides read TGTGCCTGGAGTCCGCCCGGGACTAGCGTGAGAACCGGGGAGCTGTTTTTT. Translated: CAWSPPGTSVRTGELFF. Full variable domain (missing parts from reference TRBV30 and TRBJ2-2): SQTIHQWPATLVQPVGSPLSLECTVEGTSNPNLYWYRQAAGRGLQLLFYSVGIGQISSEVPQNLSASRPQDRQFILSSKKLLLSDSGFYLCAWSPPGTSVRTGELFFGEGSRLTVL.

The chain joins TRBV5-4 to TRBJ2-1; 9 bases line up with TRBD1. The CDR3 contains 14 residues. V was clipped by 4 bases and J by 5 bases; unmatched bases: 4. The V gene's germline CDR1 is SGHNT and CDR2 YYREEE (reference sequence). The CDR3 spells CASSRQGGDNEQFF. DNA for the CDR3: TGTGCCAGCAGCCGACAGGGGGGGGACAATGAGCAGTTCTTC.

This chain uses TRBV7-8 with TRBJ2-3; 9 nucleotides match TRBD2. The V gene's germline CDR1 is SGHVS and CDR2 FQNEAQ. With 10 bases clipped from V and 5 bases from J, the junction kept 13 bases outside the gene matches. The CDR3 is 15 amino acids. Here the CDR3 DNA reads TGTGCCACCTCAGGGGTAGCGGGAGTTTTAGATACGCAGTATTTT. Its protein is CATSGVAGVLDTQYF.

The J gene is TRBJ2-3, the V gene TRBV9; 7 bases agree with TRBD1. The junction had 3 bases not matched to a gene; V was cut back by 3 bases and J by 2 bases. This CDR3 region has 14 residues. The V gene's germline CDR1 is SGDLS and CDR2 YYNGEE. The CDR3 loop reads CASSAGQSTDTQYF. DNA of the CDR3: TGTGCCAGCAGCGCGGGACAGTCCACAGATACGCAGTATTTT.

CDR3 loop: CASSQGGQGAQETQYF. The CDR3, as DNA: TGTGCCAGCAGCCAAGGAGGACAGGGCGCTCAAGAGACCCAGTACTTC. The V call is TRBV7-2, the J call TRBJ2-5, with TRBD1 identical over 8 bases. Germline loops: CDR1 SGHTA, CDR2 FQGNSA. J gave up 2 bases and V 5 bases, and 10 bases lay outside the gene matches. This CDR3 is 16 amino acids long.

This clone was detected only a few times. The chain couples TRBV28 to TRBJ2-7; 9 bases align to TRBD2. Germline CDR1 and CDR2: MDHEN and SYDVKM. V gave up 4 bases and J gave up 9 bases; unmatched junction bases: 7. This CDR3 has 13 amino acids. This CDR3 is CASSSSGSGRQYF. CDR3 coding DNA: TGTGCCAGCAGTTCCTCTGGTAGCGGGAGGCAGTACTTC.

The rearrangement links TRBV7-9 to TRBJ2-7; no reliable D call. CDR3 size: 11 residues. V lost 5 bases and J 1 base, leaving 3 bases between the germline ends. The germline V gene has CDR1 SEHNR and CDR2 FQNEAQ (reference sequence). This CDR3 reads CASSPSYEQYF. CDR3 coding DNA: TGTGCCAGCAGCCCTTCCTACGAGCAGTACTTC.

This rearrangement joins TRBV11-2 to TRBJ1-2; D is possibly TRBD1 (6 bases). V shed 5 bases and J shed 4 bases, with 20 bases lying between them. The CDR3 is 16 residues long. From germline, CDR1 is SGHAT and CDR2 FQNNGV. The CDR3 region is CASSPGGGGKGYGYTF. As DNA, the CDR3 is TGTGCCAGCAGCCCGGGAGGGGGGGGAAAGGGCTATGGCTACACCTTC.

The chain recombines TRBV5-1 with TRBJ2-7, with a tentative D call TRBD2 (6 bases). The CDR3 is made up of 16 amino acids. Germline lookup yields CDR1 SGHRS and CDR2 YFSETQ. V was shortened by 0 bases and J by 2 bases, with 15 bases between the two germline ends. The CDR3 loop reads CASSLGPGLQAYEQYF. CDR3 bases: TGCGCCAGCAGCTTGGGCCCGGGACTTCAAGCCTACGAGCAGTACTTC.

The V call is TRBV6-1, the J call TRBJ1-2; 7 bases fit TRBD1. The CDR3 runs 17 residues. Germline-derived CDR1 and CDR2 are MNHNS and SASEGT. Unmatched junction bases numbered 12, after V lost 1 base and J lost 4 bases. DNA for the CDR3: TGTGCCAGCAGTGAAGAAGGTTCGAGGGGGCGATCCTATGGCTACACCTTC. Encoded protein: CASSEEGSRGRSYGYTF.

This rearrangement joins TRBV15 to TRBJ1-1, with D perhaps TRBD1 (5 bases). Germline V gene sequence: CDR1 LNHNV, CDR2 YYDKDF (reference sequence). V gave up 0 bases and J gave up 3 bases, with 20 bases separating them. This CDR3 region has 18 residues. The CDR3 nucleotides read TGTGCCACCAGCAGAGATCTGGCGCGGGGTTTGGGGGACACTGAAGCTTTCTTT. Translated, it gives CATSRDLARGLGDTEAFF.

The chain links TRBV12-3 or TRBV12-4 to TRBJ2-7; 7 bases are shared with TRBD1. The junction had 8 bases not matched to a gene; V was cut back by 8 bases and J by 4 bases. The CDR3 is 13 amino acids. Here the CDR3 reads CASGTTGMYEQYF. In nucleotides, the CDR3 is TGTGCCAGCGGAACGACAGGGATGTACGAGCAGTACTTC.

As DNA, the CDR3 is TGTGCCAGCAGCCCACAGGCCGGGACAGGGGCCGAGCAGTACTTC. Its protein product is CASSPQAGTGAEQYF. The V call is TRBV3-1 (or the pseudogene TRBV3-2), the J call TRBJ2-7, with 10 bases fitting TRBD1. With V trimmed by 4 bases and J by 6 bases, 9 bases remained unmatched. The CDR3 sequence is 15 residues long. Looked up from germline, CDR1 is LGHDT and CDR2 is YNNKEL (reference sequence).

The chain joins TRBV19 to TRBJ1-5; D might be TRBD1 (6 bases). This CDR3 contains 15 residues. Trimming removed 5 bases at V and 3 bases at J, with 14 bases between. In germline, CDR1 is LNHDA, CDR2 SQIVND (reference sequence). CDR3 sequence: CASSFGGANNQPQHF. The CDR3 DNA sequence: TGTGCCAGTAGTTTCGGGGGGGCAAACAATCAGCCCCAGCATTTT.

This chain uses TRBV28 with TRBJ2-7; 11 nucleotides align to TRBD2. The CDR3 extends over 18 amino acids. J lost 4 bases, V lost 3 bases, and 14 bases had no gene match. The V gene's germline CDR1 is MDHEN and CDR2 SYDVKM. The CDR3 here is CASSFSKLAGGRNYEQYF. In DNA, the CDR3 is TGTGCCAGCAGTTTTAGTAAGCTAGCGGGAGGCCGAAATTACGAGCAGTACTTC.

This clone was observed once. The chain uses TRBV4-1 and TRBJ2-7; 7 bases fit TRBD2. The CDR3 spans 14 residues. Germline V CDR1 and CDR2: MGHRA, YSYEKL. V shed 1 base, J shed 5 bases, and the junction held 5 bases outside the gene matches. The CDR3 loop reads CASSQGEGRDEQYF. The CDR3 DNA is TGCGCCAGCAGCCAAGGTGAGGGGAGGGACGAGCAGTACTTC.

This chain connects TRBV10-3 to TRBJ2-5; TRBD2 matches 15 bases. Per germline, CDR1 ENHRY and CDR2 SYGVKD. The V gene end was trimmed by 3 bases and the J gene end by 5 bases; junction bases not matched to a gene: 1. The CDR3 has 15 residues. DNA for the CDR3: TGTGCCATCAGTGAAGGACTAGCGGGGGGGGAGACCCAGTACTTC. Translation: CAISEGLAGGETQYF.

This sequence joins TRBV18 and TRBJ1-1; no definite D call. V gave up 6 bases and J gave up 8 bases, with 13 bases separating them. This CDR3 is 12 amino acids long. In germline, CDR1 is KGHSH, CDR2 LQKENI. The CDR3 loop reads CASSAELWEAFF. CDR3 DNA sequence: TGTGCCAGCTCGGCGGAACTTTGGGAAGCTTTCTTT.

This chain uses TRBV5-1 with TRBJ2-1; D may be TRBD2 (6 bases). Germline V CDR1 and CDR2: SGHRS, YFSETQ. This CDR3 region has 13 residues. Trimming pared 0 bases from V and 6 bases from J, leaving 7 bases between. The CDR3, as DNA: TGCGCCAGCAGCTTGGCACTAGCCAATGAGCAGTTCTTC. Translation gives CASSLALANEQFF.

In regard to this clone: An end of the junction does not agree with germline; a read error may underlie this. V and J are TRBV18 and TRBJ1-3; D gene uncertain. Looked up from germline, CDR1 is KGHSH and CDR2 is LQKENI. The CDR3 is 13 amino acids. Here the CDR3 reads CASSPPIGDTIYF. The CDR3 DNA follows: TGTGCCAGCTCACCACCCATTGGAGACACCATATATTTT.

CDR3 sequence (DNA): TGCGCCAGCAGCGTGACAGAAGGCTCCTACGAGCAGTACTTC. Protein: CASSVTEGSYEQYF. J is TRBJ2-7 and V is TRBV5-1; maybe TRBD1 (5 bases). The CDR3 covers 14 residues. Trimming pared 4 bases from V and 0 bases from J, leaving 11 bases between. Looked up from germline, CDR1 is SGHRS and CDR2 is YFSETQ.